This T cell receptor beta chain was profiled in a study of T cell responses to AZD1222 COVID-19 vaccine. The study's findings and limits: In the spike-specific TCR repertoire, nearly half reportedly target unmutated variant regions.

Whether given at about 4 or about 12 weeks, second doses were pooled. Assay: immunoSEQ multiplex PCR; the TCRdb copy retains only in-frame clones and omits some. The sample has 180,000 or so clones, 88% seen once. The trim removed 3 bases at V and 5 bases at J, leaving 7 bases unmatched. The CDR3 spans 14 residues. Per germline, CDR1 SGDLS and CDR2 YYNGEE. In its sample, this clone was seen once. The target antigen is unknown. This chain uses TRBV9 with TRBJ2-7; 8 bases align to TRBD2. This sequence originates from an adult who received the AZD1222 COVID-19 vaccine. The sequenced sample was peripheral blood, obtained 28 days after the second AZD1222 dose. The CDR3 nucleotides are TGTGCCAGCAGCGCGACTAGCGCTAAGGACGAGCAGTACTTC. It translates to CASSATSAKDEQYF.